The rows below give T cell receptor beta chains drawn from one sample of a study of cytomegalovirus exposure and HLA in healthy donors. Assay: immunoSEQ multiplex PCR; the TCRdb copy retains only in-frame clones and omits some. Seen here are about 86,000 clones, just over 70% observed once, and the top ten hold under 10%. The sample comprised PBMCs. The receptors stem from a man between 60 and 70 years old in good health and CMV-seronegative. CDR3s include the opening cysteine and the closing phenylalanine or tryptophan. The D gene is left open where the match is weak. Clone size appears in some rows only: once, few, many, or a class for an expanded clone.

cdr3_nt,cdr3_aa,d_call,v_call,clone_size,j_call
TGCGCCAGCAGCGTCCCGACTAGCGGGAGGTTGGATGAGCAGTTCTTC,CASSVPTSGRLDEQFF,TRBD2,TRBV5-1,few,TRBJ2-1
TGTGCCAGCAGCGCCGCCCTCGGGACAGGGAATCAGCCCCAGCATTTT,CASSAALGTGNQPQHF,TRBD1,TRBV7-8,-,TRBJ1-5
TGTGCCAGCAGCCCGCGCGCGGCTAACAATGAGCAGTTCTTC,CASSPRAANNEQFF,-,TRBV7-2,-,TRBJ2-1
TGTGCCAGCAGCGCCGGGACTAGTGCTGCAGATACGCAGTATTTT,CASSAGTSAADTQYF,-,TRBV12-1,-,TRBJ2-3
TGTGCCAGCACCTTCGGAGGAAGGGGGAGTGAAAAACTGTTTTTT,CASTFGGRGSEKLFF,-,TRBV2,-,TRBJ1-4
TGTGCCAGCAGCTTGCAGGGTTCCTATGGCTACACCTTC,CASSLQGSYGYTF,-,TRBV5-4,-,TRBJ1-2
TGCGCCAGCAGCGGAGGACAGGGAGCCGGCTACACCTTC,CASSGGQGAGYTF,TRBD1,TRBV5-1,-,TRBJ1-2
TGCGCCAGCAGCTTGGGACTAGCGGGAGCCCCCGGGGAGCTGTTTTTT,CASSLGLAGAPGELFF,TRBD2,TRBV5-1,-,TRBJ2-2
TGTGCCAGCCCGCGGGAGGGAACCGGGGAGCTGTTTTTT,CASPREGTGELFF,TRBD2,TRBV6-4,-,TRBJ2-2
TGTGCCAGCAGCTTAGTCTTGTGGCGGGATCGGGTAGAGACCCAGTACTTC,CASSLVLWRDRVETQYF,-,TRBV11-2,few,TRBJ2-5
TGTGCCAGCAGGGAAGAGACAGGTTCAAATCAGCCCCAGCATTTT,CASREETGSNQPQHF,-,TRBV2,few,TRBJ1-5
TGTGCCAGCAGCAGCGGGACGTCTCTCGAGCAGTACTTC,CASSSGTSLEQYF,TRBD2,TRBV5-4,few,TRBJ2-7
TGTGCCAGCAGCACGGGACAGGATGGAAACACCATATATTTT,CASSTGQDGNTIYF,TRBD1,TRBV7-9,few,TRBJ1-3
TGTGCCAGTAGTGCGGCGGTGAACCAGCCCCAGCATTTT,CASSAAVNQPQHF,-,TRBV19,-,TRBJ1-5
TGTGCCAGCAGCTTAGGACAGGGGACCTACAATGAGCAGTTCTTC,CASSLGQGTYNEQFF,TRBD1,TRBV7-2,-,TRBJ2-1
TGCAGCGTTCGGGGAAGTGGGGCCAACGTCCTGACTTTC,CSVRGSGANVLTF,-,TRBV29-1,-,TRBJ2-6
TGCGCCAGCAGCTTGTCCCGGTTAGGGGACGAGCAGTACTTC,CASSLSRLGDEQYF,-,TRBV5-1,once,TRBJ2-7
TGTGCCAGCTCACCAGAGCGGGGGGCTGAGACCCAGTACTTC,CASSPERGAETQYF,TRBD2,TRBV18,once,TRBJ2-5
TGTGCCAGCAGCGACCTAGCCACAGATACGCAGTATTTT,CASSDLATDTQYF,-,TRBV9,-,TRBJ2-3
TGTGCCAGCTCCCACGACAGATCCTATGGCTACACCTTC,CASSHDRSYGYTF,-,TRBV18,-,TRBJ1-2
TGTGCCAGCTCAGGGGCCTATAGCAATCAGCCCCAGCATTTT,CASSGAYSNQPQHF,-,TRBV9,-,TRBJ1-5
TGTGCCATCAGTAGAGAACTAGCGGGGTACAATGAGCAGTTCTTC,CAISRELAGYNEQFF,TRBD2,TRBV10-3,-,TRBJ2-1
TGCGCCAGCAGCCAAGATATGGCTAGATCCACAGATACGCAGTATTTT,CASSQDMARSTDTQYF,-,TRBV4-3,once,TRBJ2-3
TGCAGCGTTGCTGGGGGGGCGGGTCAGCCCCAGCATTTT,CSVAGGAGQPQHF,-,TRBV29-1,-,TRBJ1-5